What follows are 21 T cell receptor beta chains derived from one specimen sequenced in a study of a mutant IDH1 vaccine in newly diagnosed glioma. Profiling relied on immunoSEQ multiplex PCR, and the TCRdb table lists in-frame clones only, not all of them. There are tens of thousands of clones in the sample; around 79% occur only once, and approximately 19% lies in the top ten. As for time point: baseline, week 1 (first vaccination visit). Specified treatment: pre-vaccination baseline after standard-of-care therapy. The material was PBMCs, obtained from a glioma patient treated with radiotherapy, temozolomide or both. These receptors were taken from a man younger than 45 with glioma.

This chain joins TRBV5-1 and TRBJ1-3; D gene uncertain. The V and J ends lost 3 bases and 1 base respectively, with 8 bases between them. Germline CDR1 and CDR2: SGHRS and YFSETQ. The CDR3 is 14 residues long. The CDR3 loop is CASSSTLSGNTIYF. CDR3 DNA: TGCGCCAGCAGCTCGACCCTTTCTGGAAACACCATATATTTT.

This clone turned up a few times. The chain employs TRBV19 and TRBJ2-5; D uncertain. CDR3 size: 16 residues. Between the trimmed V and J ends, which lost 3 bases and 5 bases, there was a span of 19 bases. Germline V lookup: CDR1 LNHDA, CDR2 SQIVND (reference sequence). The DNA for the CDR3 is TGTGCCAGTAGTATGAAGGGTGACGGCGGTCTGGAGACCCAGTACTTC. Encoded protein: CASSMKGDGGLETQYF.

The rearrangement links TRBV2 to TRBJ2-2; D remains ambiguous. Trimming stripped 6 bases from V and 1 base from J, with 6 bases between. CDR3 length equals 13 residues. Germline values: CDR1 SNHLY, CDR2 FYNNEI. In DNA, the CDR3 is TGTGCCAGCAGCAGACAGAACACCGGGGAGCTGTTTTTT. The encoded protein is CASSRQNTGELFF.

The CDR3 region has the DNA TGTGCCACTCTGGGCCAGCGGGTGGAAGGGGATACGCAGTATTTT. Translated: CATLGQRVEGDTQYF. V is TRBV6-6 and J is TRBJ2-3, with D perhaps matching TRBD2 (6 bases). The germline V and J ends were trimmed by 10 bases and 6 bases, with 23 bases remaining between them. CDR1 and CDR2 (germline): MNHNY, SVGAGI (reference sequence). This CDR3 contains 15 residues.

This sequence joins TRBV4-3 and TRBJ1-3; no clear D gene. Trimming pared 0 bases from V and 9 bases from J, leaving 15 bases between. This CDR3 region has 15 residues. In germline, CDR1 is LGHNA, CDR2 YSLEER. CDR3 amino acids: CASSQDWSTEGTIYF. The CDR3 DNA reads as TGCGCCAGCAGCCAAGACTGGAGTACGGAGGGCACCATATATTTT.

The chain joins TRBV30 to TRBJ2-1; 11 nucleotides align to TRBD2. Trimming at V came to 0 bases and at J to 9 bases, leaving 16 bases not matched to a gene. CDR3 length: 18 amino acids. Germline V lookup: CDR1 GTSNPN, CDR2 SVGIG (reference sequence). DNA for the CDR3: TGTGCCTGGAGTGTACGGCTAGCGGGAGGTCCCCCCATTAGTGAGCAGTTCTTC. It yields the protein CAWSVRLAGGPPISEQFF.

V gene TRBV6-1 combines with J gene TRBJ2-1; 10 bases are a match to TRBD2. Germline CDR1 MNHNS, CDR2 SASEGT. This CDR3 is 16 amino acids long. V lost 1 base, J lost 5 bases, and 5 bases stayed unmatched. The CDR3 is CASSEGTSGFDNEQFF. The CDR3 nucleotides are TGTGCCAGCAGTGAAGGGACTAGCGGATTTGACAATGAGCAGTTCTTC.

CDR3 residues: CASSLEAYGYTF. The CDR3 DNA reads as TGTGCCAGCAGCTTGGAGGCCTATGGCTACACCTTC. J is TRBJ1-2 and V is TRBV5-4, with unresolved D. The CDR3 consists of 12 residues. Looked up from germline, CDR1 is SGHNT and CDR2 is YYREEE (reference sequence). Trimming removed 0 bases from V and 4 bases from J, with 4 bases in between.

For the CDR3, the DNA is TGTGCCAGTAGTATAGGGCGACAGGCTAACCCCGGCAACACTGAAGCTTTCTTT. Encoded protein: CASSIGRQANPGNTEAFF. The chain is built from TRBV19 and TRBJ1-1; a possible D gene is TRBD1 (6 bases). The germline V and J ends were trimmed by 1 base and 2 bases, with 20 bases remaining between them. CDR1 is LNHDA and CDR2 is SQIVND in the germline V gene (reference sequence). This CDR3 spans 18 amino acids.

The CDR3 spells CASSFLLGGGSHGYTF. CDR3 sequence (DNA): TGTGCCAGCAGCTTCTTGCTCGGCGGAGGGTCACATGGCTACACCTTC. V usage is TRBV5-6 and J usage is TRBJ1-2; D is undetermined. V lost 2 bases to trimming and J lost 6 bases, with 20 bases between them. CDR3 size: 16 residues. From germline, CDR1 is SGHDT and CDR2 YYEEEE.

This clone was found once. V is TRBV7-2 and J is TRBJ1-2; TRBD1 matches at 9 bases. Trimming cost V 5 bases and J 8 bases; bases outside gene matches: 15. CDR1 is SGHTA and CDR2 is FQGNSA in the germline V gene. The CDR3 is 16 residues long. CDR3 sequence reads: CASSPTGGGEGFGYTF. CDR3 DNA sequence: TGTGCCAGCAGCCCCACAGGGGGCGGAGAGGGCTTCGGCTACACCTTC. Full variable domain (rest looked up from reference TRBV7-2 and TRBJ1-2): GAGVSQSPSNKVTEKGKDVELRCDPISGHTALYWYRQSLGQGLEFLIYFQGNSAPDKSGLPSDRFSAERTGGSVSTLTIQRTQQEDSAVYLCASSPTGGGEGFGYTFGSGTRLTVV.

This clone is labeled as medium-sized. The V gene is TRBV5-8, the J gene TRBJ1-5; D remains ambiguous. With 4 bases removed from V and 4 bases from J, the gap between germline ends came to 15 bases. Germline CDR1 is SGHTS and CDR2 is YDEGEE. The CDR3 contains 15 residues. The CDR3 nucleotides read TGTGCCAGCAGCCTGGGAACCTGGGTTAATCAGCCCCAGCATTTT. Protein sequence: CASSLGTWVNQPQHF.

This chain uses TRBV19 with TRBJ1-1, with D possibly matching TRBD1 (5 bases). This CDR3 spans 14 amino acids. Trimming shortened V by 6 bases and J by 1 base, and 12 bases separated the two germline ends. The germline gives CDR1 LNHDA, CDR2 SQIVND (reference sequence). CDR3 nucleotide sequence: TGTGCCAGTAGCGAGGAAGACAGGAACACTGAAGCTTTCTTT. Translating gives CASSEEDRNTEAFF.

The gene calls are TRBV25-1 and TRBJ2-1, with a weak D call TRBD2 (6 bases). Trimming took 5 bases from V and 6 from J, leaving 14 bases between them. This CDR3 has 14 residues. Germline V CDR1 and CDR2: MGHDK, SYGVNS. This CDR3 is CASSRESGTNEQFF. The CDR3 nucleotides read TGTGCCAGCAGTCGGGAGTCCGGAACCAATGAGCAGTTCTTC.

The V call is TRBV6-5, the J call TRBJ1-5, with a possible D match to TRBD1 (5 bases). Germline-derived CDR1 and CDR2 are MNHEY and SVGAGI. Trimming removed 6 bases at V and 2 bases at J, with 11 bases between. The CDR3 is 14 amino acids. The CDR3 DNA follows: TGTGCCAGCAGAACAAGGGGCGGCAATCAGCCCCAGCATTTT. It yields the protein CASRTRGGNQPQHF.

J is TRBJ2-1 and V is TRBV29-1; D not resolved. Looked up from germline, CDR1 is SQVTM and CDR2 is ANQGSEA. The CDR3 sequence is 11 residues long. Trimming took 7 bases from V and 6 from J, leaving 10 bases between them. CDR3: CSAQKVNEQFF. CDR3 sequence (DNA): TGCAGCGCGCAGAAGGTCAATGAGCAGTTCTTC.

This clone has just a few counts. CDR3 nucleotide sequence: TGTGCCTGGAGTGTAAGCGGGAATCAGCCCCAGCATTTT. It codes for CAWSVSGNQPQHF. V and J are TRBV30 and TRBJ1-5; D call uncertain. Germline V gene sequence: CDR1 GTSNPN, CDR2 SVGIG (reference sequence). CDR3 length: 13 residues. Trimming took 0 bases from V and 4 from J, leaving 7 bases between them. The full variable domain, with the rest looked up from reference TRBV30 and TRBJ1-5, is SQTIHQWPATLVQPVGSPLSLECTVEGTSNPNLYWYRQAAGRGLQLLFYSVGIGQISSEVPQNLSASRPQDRQFILSSKKLLLSDSGFYLCAWSVSGNQPQHFGDGTRLSIL.

This clone showed up just once. This rearrangement joins TRBV28 to TRBJ1-5; 11 nucleotides agree with TRBD1. CDR1 and CDR2 from the germline V gene are MDHEN and SYDVKM. The CDR3 length is 18 residues. V lost 5 bases, J lost 5 bases, and 14 bases stayed unmatched. In nucleotides, the CDR3 is TGTGCCAGCAGTCCCGGCCCCGGACAGGGGGCTTTCGATCAGCCCCAGCATTTT. Residues: CASSPGPGQGAFDQPQHF.

The V call is TRBV5-6, the J call TRBJ2-7; the match to TRBD1 covers 9 bases. Germline V gives CDR1 SGHDT, CDR2 YYEEEE. The CDR3 is 16 residues long. With V trimmed by 2 bases and J by 4 bases, 10 bases remained unmatched. In DNA form, the CDR3 reads TGTGCCAGCAGCTTTTTTACGACAGGGGGTTTTTACGAGCAGTACTTC. It encodes CASSFFTTGGFYEQYF. Drawing the rest from reference TRBV5-6 and TRBJ2-7, the complete variable domain is DAGVTQSPTHLIKTRGQQVTLRCSPKSGHDTVSWYQQALGQGPQFIFQYYEEEERQRGNFPDRFSGHQFPNYSSELNVNALLLGDSALYLCASSFFTTGGFYEQYFGPGTRLTVT.

The V and J genes are TRBV9 and TRBJ2-7; 10 positions match TRBD2. CDR1 and CDR2 from the germline V gene are SGDLS and YYNGEE. Losses at the gene ends were 0 bases for V and 6 bases for J; bases not matched to a gene: 9. This CDR3 spans 16 amino acids. CDR3 DNA: TGTGCCAGCAGCGTAGGGGCTAGCGGGGGTTCCCCCGAGCAGTACTTC. Translated: CASSVGASGGSPEQYF.

The chain links TRBV5-1 to TRBJ2-7, with D tentatively TRBD2 (6 bases). The CDR3 is 15 residues long. The V gene lost 1 base and the J gene lost 4 bases, with 15 bases spanning the gap. Germline CDR1 is SGHRS and CDR2 is YFSETQ. The CDR3 sequence is CASSLLGLLNYEQYF. The CDR3 nucleotides are TGCGCCAGCAGCTTGCTGGGACTTCTGAATTACGAGCAGTACTTC. Looking up the rest from reference TRBV5-1 and TRBJ2-7 gives the full variable domain: KAGVTQTPRYLIKTRGQQVTLSCSPISGHRSVSWYQQTPGQGLQFLFEYFSETQRNKGNFPGRFSGRQFSNSRSEMNVSTLELGDSALYLCASSLLGLLNYEQYFGPGTRLTVT.